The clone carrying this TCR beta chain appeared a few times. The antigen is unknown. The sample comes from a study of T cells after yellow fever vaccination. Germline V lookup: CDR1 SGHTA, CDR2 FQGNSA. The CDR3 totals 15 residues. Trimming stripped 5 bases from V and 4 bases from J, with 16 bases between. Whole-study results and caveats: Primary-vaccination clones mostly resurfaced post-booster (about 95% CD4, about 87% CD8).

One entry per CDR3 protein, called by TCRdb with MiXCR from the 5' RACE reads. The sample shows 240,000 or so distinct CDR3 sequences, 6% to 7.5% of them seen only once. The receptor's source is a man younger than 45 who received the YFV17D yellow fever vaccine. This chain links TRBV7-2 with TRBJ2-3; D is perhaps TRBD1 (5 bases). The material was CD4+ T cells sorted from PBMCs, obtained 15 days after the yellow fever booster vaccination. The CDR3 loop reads CASSNSGSWADTQYF. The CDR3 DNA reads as TGTGCCAGCAGCAACTCAGGGTCTTGGGCAGATACGCAGTATTTT.